This entry lists 23 T cell receptor beta chains sequenced from one sample in a study of blood T cell repertoires in COVID-19. Sequenced by immunoSEQ multiplex PCR; TCRdb stores in-frame clones only, minus some. Of about 160,000 clones listed, under 80% were seen once; the top ten hold approximately 2.6%. Sequenced material: peripheral blood. Receptor source: a man aged 65 to 85 with acute or convalescent COVID-19.

The gene calls are TRBV18 and TRBJ1-2, with D unclear. Trimming took off 1 base at V and 0 bases at J, with 12 bases between the two ends. This CDR3 has 16 residues. Germline V gene data show CDR1 as KGHSH and CDR2 as LQKENI. The CDR3 loop reads CASSPLTRGANYGYTF. The CDR3 DNA reads as TGTGCCAGCTCACCACTTACTCGGGGAGCTAACTATGGCTACACCTTC.

V and J are TRBV24-1 and TRBJ1-1; D not resolved. The CDR3 runs 13 residues. CDR1 and CDR2 (germline): KGHDR, SFDVKD. Trimming shortened V by 4 bases and J by 0 bases, and 5 bases separated the two germline ends. This chain's CDR3 is CATSESLNTEAFF. CDR3 DNA: TGTGCCACCAGTGAGTCTCTGAACACTGAAGCTTTCTTT.

The V and J genes are TRBV19 and TRBJ1-2; TRBD1 is a possible D gene (5 bases). Germline V gives CDR1 LNHDA, CDR2 SQIVND (reference sequence). The CDR3 contains 14 residues. The ends were cut back, 3 bases at V and 4 bases at J, with 12 bases in the middle. The CDR3 sequence: CASSIQQRGYGYTF. For the CDR3, the DNA is TGTGCCAGTAGTATCCAACAAAGGGGCTATGGCTACACCTTC.

The chain uses TRBV27 and TRBJ2-3; TRBD1 matches at 8 bases. The germline V gene encodes CDR1 MNHEY and CDR2 SMNVEV (reference sequence). The CDR3 is 15 amino acids. The V segment lost 4 bases and the J segment 2 bases; nucleotides outside the gene matches: 5. In nucleotides, the CDR3 is TGTGCCAGCAGTTCATGGACAGGGCTCACAGATACGCAGTATTTT. As protein: CASSSWTGLTDTQYF.

This clone appeared once. The chain uses TRBV11-3 and TRBJ1-1; D possibly corresponds to TRBD1 (6 bases). CDR1 and CDR2 from the germline V gene are SGHNT and YENEEA. With 1 base removed from V and 5 bases from J, the gap between germline ends came to 17 bases. The length of the CDR3 is 16 residues. The CDR3 nucleotides are TGTGCCAGCAGCTTAGCCCTGGGGGCGAGTGGGACTGAAGCTTTCTTT. Translating gives CASSLALGASGTEAFF.

There are a few counts of this clone. This chain uses TRBV14 with TRBJ1-3; TRBD1 matches 7 bases. Unmatched junction bases numbered 10, after V lost 2 bases and J lost 3 bases. This CDR3 contains 17 residues. Germline values: CDR1 SGHDN, CDR2 FVKESK. CDR3 sequence (DNA): TGTGCCAGCAGCCAAAAAATAGGGGGCGCCGGTGGAAACACCATATATTTT. It is translated as CASSQKIGGAGGNTIYF.

This clone was seen only once. The chain carries TRBV7-2 and TRBJ2-1; maybe TRBD2 (5 bases). The germline CDR1 and CDR2 sequences are SGHTA and FQGNSA. The CDR3 extends over 17 amino acids. The V end was cut by 5 bases, the J end by 0 bases, with 17 bases between. CDR3 sequence: CASSPSRTSSSYNEQFF. DNA of the CDR3: TGTGCCAGCAGCCCGAGTCGGACTTCTAGCTCCTACAATGAGCAGTTCTTC.

The V call is TRBV27, the J call TRBJ1-2; 7 nucleotides agree with TRBD1. The V gene's germline CDR1 is MNHEY and CDR2 SMNVEV (reference sequence). CDR3 length: 17 residues. V trimming: 6 bases; J trimming: 0 bases; junction bases outside the gene matches: 13. This chain's CDR3 is CASSSRRDSFTNYGYTF. The CDR3 DNA is TGTGCCAGCAGCTCCCGAAGGGACAGTTTTACTAACTATGGCTACACCTTC.

V gene TRBV6-2 or TRBV6-3 combines with J gene TRBJ2-7; 7 bases are a match to TRBD1. V was pared by 5 bases and J by 2 bases, with 9 bases of the junction left unmatched. CDR1 and CDR2 (germline): MNHEY, SVGEGT. This CDR3 spans 15 amino acids. The CDR3 is CASSDADRDPYEQYF. The DNA for the CDR3 is TGTGCCAGCAGTGACGCAGACAGGGACCCCTACGAGCAGTACTTC.

This chain uses TRBV28 with TRBJ1-5, with D possibly being TRBD1 (6 bases). The CDR3 has 15 residues. Trimming stripped 7 bases from V and 1 base from J, with 14 bases between. Per germline, CDR1 MDHEN and CDR2 SYDVKM. Here the CDR3 DNA reads TGTGCCAGCAAGGAGGGGGGGGGCAGCAATCAGCCCCAGCATTTT. This encodes CASKEGGGSNQPQHF.

V is TRBV30 and J is TRBJ1-4; TRBD1 aligns across 9 bases. Germline V gene sequence: CDR1 GTSNPN, CDR2 SVGIG (reference sequence). V gave up 3 bases and J gave up 2 bases; unmatched junction bases: 1. The CDR3 covers 14 residues. The CDR3 nucleotides are TGTGCCTGGAGAACAGGGGGCACTAATGAAAAACTGTTTTTT. Residues: CAWRTGGTNEKLFF.

The chain couples TRBV5-1 to TRBJ2-7; 11 bases fit TRBD2. The V and J ends lost 1 base and 5 bases, in that order; junction bases with no gene match: 2. The CDR3 has 14 residues. The germline V gene has CDR1 SGHRS and CDR2 YFSETQ. In DNA form, the CDR3 reads TGCGCCAGCAGCTTGACACTAGCGGGAGACGAGCAGTACTTC. It specifies CASSLTLAGDEQYF.

The chain uses TRBV18 and TRBJ1-5; possibly TRBD1 for D (5 bases). The CDR3 covers 17 residues. CDR1 is KGHSH, CDR2 LQKENI, per germline. V was shortened by 1 base and J by 0 bases, with 13 bases between the two germline ends. As DNA, the CDR3 is TGTGCCAGCTCACCACTTAAGGCGGGGCATAGCAATCAGCCCCAGCATTTT. It specifies CASSPLKAGHSNQPQHF. Supplemented by reference TRBV18 and TRBJ1-5, the full variable domain reads NAGVMQNPRHLVRRRGQEARLRCSPMKGHSHVYWYRQLPEEGLKFMVYLQKENIIDESGMPKERFSAEFPKEGPSILRIQQVVRGDSAAYFCASSPLKAGHSNQPQHFGDGTRLSIL.

V is TRBV7-3 and J is TRBJ1-2; the match to TRBD1 covers 9 bases. V lost 5 bases, J lost 2 bases, and 15 bases stayed unmatched. CDR1 and CDR2 (germline): SGHTA, FQGTGA. The CDR3 is 18 residues long. The CDR3: CASSLLTRRGQGNYGYTF. CDR3 nucleotide sequence: TGTGCCAGCAGCCTCCTTACACGTCGGGGACAGGGAAACTATGGCTACACCTTC.

The chain links TRBV10-3 to TRBJ2-1, with 7 bases lining up with TRBD1. This CDR3 comprises 18 residues. V lost 5 bases to trimming and J lost 7 bases; unmatched junction nucleotides: 20. The germline CDR1 and CDR2 sequences are ENHRY and SYGVKD. CDR3 in amino acids: CAISTPSGTAKLGNEQFF. In DNA, the CDR3 is TGTGCCATCAGTACACCATCCGGGACAGCGAAACTAGGGAATGAGCAGTTCTTC.

This rearrangement joins TRBV27 to TRBJ2-7; possible D gene TRBD2, 5 bases. Germline V lookup: CDR1 MNHEY, CDR2 SMNVEV (reference sequence). V shed 5 bases and J shed 11 bases, with 28 bases lying between them. There are 16 residues in the CDR3. As DNA, the CDR3 is TGTGCCAGCAGTCCCCCGTCGGTCCCACCCCGAACTAGGGAGTACTTC. It specifies CASSPPSVPPRTREYF.

The chain employs TRBV5-1 and TRBJ2-5; 13 bases map to TRBD2. The J segment lost 5 bases and the V segment lost 7 bases, leaving 11 bases of the junction unmatched. The CDR3 has 16 residues. The V gene's germline CDR1 is SGHRS and CDR2 YFSETQ. The CDR3: CASAPGTSGTAETQYF. The CDR3 DNA reads TGCGCCAGCGCCCCCGGGACTAGCGGGACCGCGGAGACCCAGTACTTC.

V is TRBV19 and J is TRBJ2-1; possibly TRBD1 for D (6 bases). Germline lookup yields CDR1 LNHDA and CDR2 SQIVND (reference sequence). V lost 5 bases and J lost 4, with 27 bases in between. The CDR3 runs 19 residues. The CDR3 sequence is CASSGKQGAISPSYNEQFF. The CDR3 nucleotides read TGTGCCAGTAGTGGGAAACAGGGAGCTATTTCTCCCTCTTACAATGAGCAGTTCTTC.

The chain carries TRBV5-4 and TRBJ2-6; D unclear. The V gene's germline CDR1 is SGHNT and CDR2 YYREEE (reference sequence). CDR3 length: 13 residues. The V gene lost 7 bases and the J gene lost 4 bases, with 9 bases spanning the gap. The CDR3 DNA reads TGTGCCAGCCAAGCGCCCGGGGCCAACGTCCTGACTTTC. It encodes CASQAPGANVLTF.

CDR3 region: CASSFAESGELFF. The CDR3 nucleotides read TGTGCCAGCAGCTTCGCCGAGTCCGGGGAGCTGTTTTTT. The chain is built from TRBV11-1 and TRBJ2-2; D ambiguous. The CDR3 length is 13 residues. Germline V gives CDR1 SGHAT, CDR2 FQDESV (reference sequence). V was cut by 3 bases and J by 6 bases, with 8 bases left in between. Variable domain in full (rest from reference TRBV11-1 and TRBJ2-2): EAEVAQSPRYKITEKSQAVAFWCDPISGHATLYWYRQILGQGPELLVQFQDESVVDDSQLPKDRFSAERLKGVDSTLKIQPAELGDSAMYLCASSFAESGELFFGEGSRLTVL.

The chain is built from TRBV5-6 and TRBJ1-2, with a possible D match to TRBD1 (5 bases). Trimming removed 0 bases at V and 12 bases at J, with 15 bases between. This CDR3 contains 13 residues. Per germline, CDR1 SGHDT and CDR2 YYEEEE. CDR3 loop: CASSLATAQGDTF. The CDR3 DNA follows: TGTGCCAGCAGCTTGGCCACGGCCCAGGGCGACACCTTC.

In this sample, this clone turned up once. J is TRBJ2-7 and V is TRBV27; 9 bases match TRBD2. The J segment lost 2 bases and the V segment lost 4 bases, leaving 9 bases of the junction unmatched. The CDR3 consists of 16 residues. Germline V CDR1 and CDR2: MNHEY, SMNVEV (reference sequence). CDR3 DNA sequence: TGTGCCAGCAGTTATAGCGGGGGACCGCTAACCTACGAGCAGTACTTC. Translation: CASSYSGGPLTYEQYF.

This clone is a singleton in its sample. This chain joins TRBV5-4 and TRBJ2-2, with a weak D call TRBD1 (6 bases). Germline V CDR1 and CDR2: SGHNT, YYREEE (reference sequence). V lost 5 bases and J 6 bases, leaving 11 bases between the germline ends. This CDR3 is 13 amino acids long. In nucleotides, the CDR3 is TGTGCCAGCAGTAAACAGGGCCCCGGGGAGCTGTTTTTT. Translating it yields CASSKQGPGELFF.